Below are 9 T cell receptor beta chains sequenced from a single sample in a study of siplizumab effects on memory and regulatory T cells. Data came from immunoSEQ multiplex PCR; TCRdb stores just in-frame clones and leaves some out. The data contain 99,000 or so clones, roughly 93% of them seen just once; the ten biggest clones take up roughly 0.59%. Sample: Tregs sorted from blood. Source of these receptors: a human donor in good health.

The chain employs TRBV6-4 and TRBJ2-3; 8 nucleotides match TRBD1. CDR3 length: 16 amino acids. With 5 bases clipped from V and 0 bases from J, the junction kept 7 bases outside the gene matches. Germline values: CDR1 MRHNA, CDR2 SNTAGT. CDR3 amino acids: CASSPQGASSTDTQYF. As DNA, the CDR3 is TGTGCCAGCAGTCCCCAGGGGGCGTCTAGCACAGATACGCAGTATTTT.

The chain has TRBV5-4 and TRBJ2-3; D possibly corresponds to TRBD2 (6 bases). The V and J ends lost 5 bases and 12 bases respectively, with 13 bases between them. This CDR3 contains 11 residues. Germline loops: CDR1 SGHNT, CDR2 YYREEE (reference sequence). The DNA of the CDR3 is TGTGCCAGCAGTCAAGGACTACTTCAGTATTTT. Its protein is CASSQGLLQYF.

The J gene is TRBJ1-1, the V gene TRBV9; D not certain. CDR3 length: 18 amino acids. Trimming removed 0 bases at V and 4 bases at J, with 22 bases between. Germline assignment: CDR1 SGDLS and CDR2 YYNGEE. The CDR3, as DNA: TGTGCCAGCAGCGTAGGGGTGGACGCCGGAATGGGAGGCACTGAAGCTTTCTTT. This codes for CASSVGVDAGMGGTEAFF.

The CDR3 DNA sequence: TGTGCTAGTGGTCGAGCAAGAGCCGGGTCCGAAATTTCTAACTATGGCTACACCTTC. Protein product: CASGRARAGSEISNYGYTF. The genes are TRBV12-5 and TRBJ1-2; D uncertain. Germline V gene data show CDR1 as LGHNT and CDR2 as FRNRAP. This CDR3 is built from 19 residues. Trimming cost V 5 bases and J 0 bases, with 25 bases left between them.

The chain joins TRBV6-1 to TRBJ1-1; D uncertain. The germline gives CDR1 MNHNS, CDR2 SASEGT. Trimming cost V 6 bases and J 9 bases, with 8 bases left between them. This CDR3 comprises 10 residues. The CDR3 coding sequence is TGTGCCAGCAGGTTTCAGCAAGCTTTCTTT. Protein product: CASRFQQAFF.

The chain is built from TRBV11-3 and TRBJ2-7; 9 bases map to TRBD1. The CDR3 loop spans 15 amino acids. J was trimmed by 6 bases and V by 2 bases; bases with no gene match: 8. Germline V lookup: CDR1 SGHNT, CDR2 YENEEA. The CDR3 sequence is CASSLIPGQGSEQYF. The CDR3 DNA reads as TGTGCCAGCAGCTTAATTCCTGGACAGGGGAGCGAGCAGTACTTC.

The table lists this clone with a few counts. The rearrangement joins TRBV29-1 to TRBJ1-1, with D possibly matching TRBD1 (5 bases). This CDR3 has 10 residues. From germline, CDR1 is SQVTM and CDR2 ANQGSEA. DNA of the CDR3: TGCAGTGGCGGGACGACAGAAGCTTTCTTT. It is translated as CSGGTTEAFF.

The rearrangement joins TRBV5-1 to TRBJ1-1, with a weak D call TRBD1 (6 bases). The CDR3 is 16 amino acids. Germline V lookup: CDR1 SGHRS, CDR2 YFSETQ. V was trimmed by 0 bases and J by 0 bases, leaving 12 bases between them. The CDR3 DNA reads TGCGCCAGCAGCTTGGAGGCAGGGGCCATGAACACTGAAGCTTTCTTT. Amino acids: CASSLEAGAMNTEAFF.

This chain uses TRBV11-3 with TRBJ2-7, with TRBD2 as a possible D gene (6 bases). CDR1 is SGHNT, CDR2 YENEEA, per germline. V lost 1 base to trimming and J lost 2 bases, with 12 bases between them. CDR3 length: 15 amino acids. The CDR3 nucleotides read TGTGCCAGCAGCTTAGGGTCTAGCGATGCCTACGAGCAGTACTTC. Translation: CASSLGSSDAYEQYF.